These 24 T cell receptor beta chains came from one sample sequenced in a study of blood T cell repertoires in COVID-19. Only in-frame clones appear in the TCRdb table, and some are missing; sequencing was by immunoSEQ multiplex PCR. This sample yields roughly 74,000 clones, of which over 75% are seen a single time; 2.5% to 3% belongs to the top ten. The sample comprised peripheral blood. The receptors originated from a man between 65 and 85 years old with active or convalescent COVID-19.

This chain uses TRBV2 with TRBJ2-3, with a possible D match to TRBD2 (6 bases). The CDR3 length is 15 residues. The germline V and J ends were trimmed by 1 base and 4 bases, with 12 bases remaining between them. Looked up from germline, CDR1 is SNHLY and CDR2 is FYNNEI. CDR3 residues: CASSEGAGSADTQYF. The CDR3, as DNA: TGTGCCAGCAGTGAAGGAGCGGGTAGCGCAGATACGCAGTATTTT. The whole variable domain, remainder taken from reference TRBV2 and TRBJ2-3, is EPEVTQTPSHQVTQMGQEVILRCVPISNHLYFYWYRQILGQKVEFLVSFYNNEISEKSEIFDDQFSVERPDGSNFTLKIRSTKLEDSAMYFCASSEGAGSADTQYFGPGTRLTVL.

Written as DNA, the CDR3 is TGTGCCAGCAGCCCGCAGGGCCCGGGGACCCAGTACTTC. As protein: CASSPQGPGTQYF. J is TRBJ2-5 and V is TRBV5-6; a possible D gene is TRBD1 (5 bases). The CDR3 totals 13 residues. Germline CDR1 reads SGHDT; CDR2 reads YYEEEE. Between the trimmed V and J ends, which lost 4 bases and 7 bases, there was a span of 14 bases.

This chain connects TRBV19 to TRBJ2-3; 11 positions match TRBD2. The CDR3 length is 17 residues. In germline, CDR1 is LNHDA, CDR2 SQIVND (reference sequence). V was pared by 6 bases and J by 5 bases, with 13 bases of the junction left unmatched. DNA for the CDR3: TGTGCCAGTAGCCCACCCCCACTAGCGGGGGTGATAGATACGCAGTATTTT. This translates into CASSPPPLAGVIDTQYF.

The chain joins TRBV28 to TRBJ2-1; weak D call: TRBD2 (5 bases). Trimming left V 8 bases short and J 7 bases short, with 15 bases between. CDR1 and CDR2 (germline): MDHEN, SYDVKM. The CDR3 is 13 residues long. The CDR3 DNA follows: TGTGCCAGCTTTAGCGCCGGATATAATGAGCAGTTCTTC. This translates into CASFSAGYNEQFF. Full variable domain (outside the CDR3, taken from reference TRBV28 and TRBJ2-1): DVKVTQSSRYLVKRTGEKVFLECVQDMDHENMFWYRQDPGLGLRLIYFSYDVKMKEKGDIPEGYSVSREKKERFSLILESASTNQTSMYLCASFSAGYNEQFFGPGTRLTVL.

This chain uses TRBV10-3 with TRBJ1-2; 7 bases align to TRBD1. The CDR3 is 13 amino acids. Germline-derived CDR1 and CDR2 are ENHRY and SYGVKD. V gave up 4 bases and J gave up 5 bases; unmatched junction bases: 4. CDR3 protein: CAISGQGEYGYTF. The CDR3 bases are TGTGCCATCAGTGGGCAGGGGGAATATGGCTACACCTTC.

This sequence joins TRBV19 and TRBJ1-5, with D maybe TRBD1 (5 bases). The CDR3 contains 16 residues. Germline CDR1 and CDR2: LNHDA and SQIVND (reference sequence). Trimming removed 6 bases at V and 8 bases at J, with 23 bases between. CDR3 sequence (DNA): TGTGCCAGTAGGGGGCTCGGGTGGGAATCCTTCGAGCCCCAGCATTTT. Translating gives CASRGLGWESFEPQHF.

This chain connects TRBV14 to TRBJ1-1, with 8 bases aligning to TRBD1. Per germline, CDR1 SGHDN and CDR2 FVKESK. CDR3 length: 13 amino acids. Trimming took 4 bases from V and 11 from J; bases not matched to a gene: 9. The CDR3 coding sequence is TGTGCCAGCAGCCTGAATACAGGGGGACAGGCTTTCTTT. Translated, it gives CASSLNTGGQAFF.

The chain combines TRBV5-1 with TRBJ2-4; D is perhaps TRBD2 (5 bases). V gave up 2 bases and J gave up 0 bases, with 6 bases separating them. CDR3 length equals 14 residues. Germline V gene sequence: CDR1 SGHRS, CDR2 YFSETQ. As DNA, the CDR3 is TGCGCCAGCAGCTTAGCGGTAGCCAAAAACATTCAGTACTTC. It specifies CASSLAVAKNIQYF.

The chain uses TRBV7-9 and TRBJ2-2, with 10 positions matching TRBD2. This CDR3 spans 17 amino acids. Germline CDR1 is SEHNR and CDR2 is FQNEAQ (reference sequence). With V trimmed by 0 bases and J by 4 bases, 5 bases remained unmatched. The CDR3 here is CASSLAGAGGRTGELFF. CDR3 sequence (DNA): TGTGCCAGCAGCTTAGCCGGAGCGGGGGGGCGCACCGGGGAGCTGTTTTTT.

This clone was counted once. The chain joins TRBV7-2 to TRBJ2-1; tentatively, D is TRBD2 (5 bases). V was clipped by 1 base and J by 2 bases, with 9 bases between them. Germline assignment: CDR1 SGHTA and CDR2 FQGNSA. The CDR3 sequence is 15 residues long. CDR3 residues: CASSLDFGTYNEQFF. CDR3 in DNA: TGTGCCAGCAGCTTAGACTTCGGGACCTACAATGAGCAGTTCTTC.

The chain joins TRBV2 to TRBJ1-5; D might be TRBD1 (6 bases). Trimming shortened V by 2 bases and J by 2 bases, and 10 bases separated the two germline ends. CDR1 and CDR2 (germline): SNHLY, FYNNEI. CDR3 length: 15 amino acids. CDR3 residues: CASSEQGTGNQPQHF. Written as DNA, the CDR3 is TGTGCCAGCAGTGAACAGGGGACCGGCAATCAGCCCCAGCATTTT.

In nucleotides, the CDR3 is TGCGCCAGCAGCTCGACTAGCGGGGGCGGAGCGGAGACCCAGTACTTC. Amino acid sequence: CASSSTSGGGAETQYF. The rearrangement uses TRBV5-1 and TRBJ2-5; 12 nucleotides align to TRBD2. Germline V CDR1 and CDR2: SGHRS, YFSETQ. CDR3 length: 16 amino acids. J gave up 5 bases and V 3 bases, and 8 bases lay outside the gene matches.

This chain links TRBV18 with TRBJ2-2, with TRBD2 identical over 7 bases. V shed 3 bases and J 3 bases; nucleotides not matched to a gene: 7. CDR3 size: 16 residues. Per the germline V gene, CDR1 is KGHSH and CDR2 is LQKENI. CDR3: CASSPSGGTDTGELFF. Here the CDR3 DNA reads TGTGCCAGCTCACCCTCGGGGGGAACGGACACCGGGGAGCTGTTTTTT.

The V call is TRBV5-1, the J call TRBJ2-7; D possibly corresponds to TRBD1 (5 bases). CDR1 SGHRS and CDR2 YFSETQ come from the germline V gene. V was trimmed by 4 bases and J by 3 bases, leaving 14 bases between them. The length of the CDR3 is 14 residues. CDR3 in DNA: TGCGCCAGCAGCCAGTCCCAGGGTTTCTACGAGCAGTACTTC. It encodes CASSQSQGFYEQYF.

This clone was recorded only once. V and J are TRBV4-1 and TRBJ2-2, with 7 bases aligning to TRBD2. This CDR3 is built from 13 residues. Germline V gives CDR1 MGHRA, CDR2 YSYEKL. V was clipped by 6 bases and J by 4 bases; unmatched bases: 2. The CDR3 DNA reads as TGCGCCAGCAGTTGGGGGGGCACCGGGGAGCTGTTTTTT. Amino acid sequence: CASSWGGTGELFF.

The rearrangement joins TRBV5-1 to TRBJ2-2; D possibly corresponds to TRBD2 (6 bases). CDR1 SGHRS and CDR2 YFSETQ come from the germline V gene. Trimming left V 4 bases short and J 7 bases short, with 20 bases between. CDR3 length: 16 residues. The DNA of the CDR3 is TGCGCCAGCAGCAGTACTAGCACAACGTTAATCGGGGAGCTGTTTTTT. Translating it yields CASSSTSTTLIGELFF. Based on the CDR3 plus reference TRBV5-1 and TRBJ2-2, the full variable domain is KAGVTQTPRYLIKTRGQQVTLSCSPISGHRSVSWYQQTPGQGLQFLFEYFSETQRNKGNFPGRFSGRQFSNSRSEMNVSTLELGDSALYLCASSSTSTTLIGELFFGEGSRLTVL.

The V and J genes are TRBV24-1 and TRBJ1-2; D possibly corresponds to TRBD1 (6 bases). The V gene's germline CDR1 is KGHDR and CDR2 SFDVKD. V dropped 4 bases and J dropped 4 bases, with 15 bases sitting between them. This CDR3 has 15 amino acids. Here the CDR3 reads CATSEARGEVYGYTF. CDR3 coding DNA: TGTGCCACCAGTGAAGCCAGGGGAGAAGTCTATGGCTACACCTTC.

V usage is TRBV7-9 and J usage is TRBJ1-4; no clear D gene. Trimming pared 1 base from V and 0 bases from J, leaving 6 bases between. The CDR3 runs to 15 residues. Per the germline V gene, CDR1 is SEHNR and CDR2 is FQNEAQ (reference sequence). The DNA of the CDR3 is TGTGCCAGCAGCTTAGGCGATGCAACTAATGAAAAACTGTTTTTT. Translating gives CASSLGDATNEKLFF.

The chain has TRBV4-1 and TRBJ2-3; 9 bases are shared with TRBD2. Germline CDR1 and CDR2: MGHRA and YSYEKL. V shed 0 bases, J shed 3 bases, and the junction held 7 bases outside the gene matches. The CDR3 contains 17 residues. The CDR3, as DNA: TGCGCCAGCAGCCAAGATCACCCTAGCGGGGCGACAGATACGCAGTATTTT. It translates to CASSQDHPSGATDTQYF.

V gene TRBV2 combines with J gene TRBJ1-3, with a weak D call TRBD1 (5 bases). This CDR3 has 16 residues. Trimming shortened V by 2 bases and J by 4 bases, and 15 bases separated the two germline ends. The germline gives CDR1 SNHLY, CDR2 FYNNEI. The CDR3 coding sequence is TGTGCCAGCAGTGAAACCCCCGGAGGGACCGGAAACACCATATATTTT. It is translated as CASSETPGGTGNTIYF.

The V and J genes are TRBV25-1 and TRBJ1-6; 9 bases match TRBD1. The CDR3 covers 16 residues. In germline, CDR1 is MGHDK, CDR2 SYGVNS. The V gene end was trimmed by 7 bases and the J gene end by 6 bases; junction bases not matched to a gene: 10. CDR3 nucleotides: TGTGCCAGCACCCCATCGGCGGGACAGGGTAATTCACCCCTCCACTTT. Translated, it gives CASTPSAGQGNSPLHF.

This chain uses TRBV9 with TRBJ2-5, with D maybe TRBD1 (5 bases). This CDR3 is built from 15 residues. Germline-derived CDR1 and CDR2 are SGDLS and YYNGEE. V was trimmed by 0 bases and J by 2 bases, leaving 11 bases between them. The CDR3 region has the DNA TGTGCCAGCAGCGTAGGTGGGGCAGGGCAAGAGACCCAGTACTTC. Amino acids: CASSVGGAGQETQYF.

This rearrangement joins TRBV11-2 to TRBJ2-1, with 7 positions matching TRBD2. The length of the CDR3 is 16 residues. The V and J ends lost 2 bases and 6 bases, in that order; junction bases with no gene match: 10. The V gene's germline CDR1 is SGHAT and CDR2 FQNNGV. CDR3 loop: CASSLWSGVGSNEQFF. CDR3 DNA: TGTGCCAGCAGCTTATGGAGCGGGGTGGGATCCAATGAGCAGTTCTTC.

This rearrangement joins TRBV5-6 to TRBJ1-2; TRBD1 aligns across 7 bases. The CDR3 is made up of 14 amino acids. The germline CDR1 and CDR2 sequences are SGHDT and YYEEEE. The J segment lost 4 bases and the V segment lost 5 bases, leaving 8 bases of the junction unmatched. The CDR3 loop reads CASSVQTGSYGYTF. For the CDR3, the DNA is TGTGCCAGCAGTGTCCAGACAGGGTCCTATGGCTACACCTTC.